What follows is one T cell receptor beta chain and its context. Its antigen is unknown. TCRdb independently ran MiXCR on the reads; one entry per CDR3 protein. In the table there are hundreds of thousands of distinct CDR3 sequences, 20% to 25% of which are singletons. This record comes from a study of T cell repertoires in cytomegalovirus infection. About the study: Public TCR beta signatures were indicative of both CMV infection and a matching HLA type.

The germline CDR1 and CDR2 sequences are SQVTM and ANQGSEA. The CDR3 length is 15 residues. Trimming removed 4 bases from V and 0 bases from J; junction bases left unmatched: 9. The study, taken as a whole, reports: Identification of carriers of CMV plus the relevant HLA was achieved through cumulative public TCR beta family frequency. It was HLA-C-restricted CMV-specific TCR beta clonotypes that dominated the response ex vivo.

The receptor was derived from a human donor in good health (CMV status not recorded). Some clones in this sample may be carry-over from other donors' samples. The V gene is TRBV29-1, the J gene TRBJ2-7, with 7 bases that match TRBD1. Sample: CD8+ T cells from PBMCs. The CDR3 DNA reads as TGCAGCGTTGTGGGGGACAGTACTAACTCCTACGAGCAGTACTTC. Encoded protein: CSVVGDSTNSYEQYF.